This T cell receptor (beta chain) was retrieved from a study of PD-L1 blockade in urothelial cancer. About the study: Males with urothelial cancer arising in the bladder constituted about 85% of the roughly 29 patients.

Looked up from germline, CDR1 is MGHRA and CDR2 is YSYEKL. V shed 0 bases and J shed 0 bases, with 12 bases lying between them. CDR3 length: 16 residues. This clone was recorded once. Time point described: pretreatment peripheral blood. Clones were read by immunoSEQ multiplex PCR, and TCRdb kept only the in-frame ones, dropping some. This sample carries about 74,000 clones, roughly 90% of them seen once, and the ten largest clones take over 4%. Specimen: PBMCs, collected around atezolizumab (anti-PD-L1) treatment. The TCR originated in a man between 65 and 79 years old with urothelial cancer. The chain employs TRBV4-1 and TRBJ2-7; no reliable D call. In DNA, the CDR3 is TGCGCCAGCAGCCAAGAAGCTAGACCTAGCTCCTACGAGCAGTACTTC. This sequence encodes CASSQEARPSSYEQYF.